This T cell receptor beta chain comes out of a study of OX40 agonist ivuxolimab in advanced cancers. Study context: Every 2 weeks, ivuxolimab was infused into the patients intravenously at between 0.01 and 10 mg/kg. Findings and limits, study-wide: The authors did not determine the antigen specificity of the expanded peripheral T cells.

CDR3 length equals 13 residues. The ends were cut back, 7 bases at V and 1 base at J, with 10 bases in the middle. Germline V CDR1 and CDR2: MGHRA, YSYEKL. Sequenced by immunoSEQ multiplex PCR; TCRdb stores in-frame clones only, minus some. The data contain 20,000 to 30,000 clones, 75% to 85% of them seen just once; the ten biggest clones take up about 25%. Remarks on this clone: Its specificity is unknown.

The TCR was taken from an adult with an advanced solid tumor such as melanoma, head and neck, liver or kidney cancer. The chain employs TRBV4-1 and TRBJ1-1, with D tentatively TRBD1 (5 bases). Sequenced here: CD4+ or CD8+ T cells sorted from blood, sampled in a trial of the OX40 agonist ivuxolimab. The CDR3 nucleotides are TGCGCCAGCACCAAAGGGGAGAACACTGAAGCTTTCTTT. Encoded protein: CASTKGENTEAFF.